This T cell receptor beta chain was identified in a study of T cells in Graves' hyperthyroidism and ophthalmopathy. Study-level background: The authors collected peripheral blood at initial diagnosis, before any treatment.

This clonotype turned up a few times. Researchers took RNA transcripts and amplified the TCR beta CDR3 regions from them. Carried out on the TCR CDR3, a first-round RT-PCR used the HTBI primer set. Via MiXCR, TCRdb re-called the multiplex PCR reads, giving one row per CDR3 protein. Counted here are approximately 370,000 distinct CDR3 sequences, about 15% occurring once; the ten biggest clones make up about 33%. Germline loops: CDR1 SGHRS, CDR2 YFSETQ. Germline trimming cut 0 bases from V and 2 bases from J; bases unmatched to any gene: 3. The CDR3 has 16 residues. Exclusion followed for patients with uncontrolled infection, other autoimmune disease, pregnancy or lactation. 10 ml of fresh peripheral blood supplied the PBMCs.

This TCR derives from a woman in her 30s with Graves' hyperthyroidism. The rearrangement links TRBV5-1 to TRBJ2-2; 8 nucleotides align to TRBD2. The sample comprised blood. This chain's CDR3 is CASSLDGRANTGELFF. The CDR3 DNA is TGCGCCAGCAGCTTGGACGGGAGGGCCAACACCGGGGAGCTGTTTTTT.